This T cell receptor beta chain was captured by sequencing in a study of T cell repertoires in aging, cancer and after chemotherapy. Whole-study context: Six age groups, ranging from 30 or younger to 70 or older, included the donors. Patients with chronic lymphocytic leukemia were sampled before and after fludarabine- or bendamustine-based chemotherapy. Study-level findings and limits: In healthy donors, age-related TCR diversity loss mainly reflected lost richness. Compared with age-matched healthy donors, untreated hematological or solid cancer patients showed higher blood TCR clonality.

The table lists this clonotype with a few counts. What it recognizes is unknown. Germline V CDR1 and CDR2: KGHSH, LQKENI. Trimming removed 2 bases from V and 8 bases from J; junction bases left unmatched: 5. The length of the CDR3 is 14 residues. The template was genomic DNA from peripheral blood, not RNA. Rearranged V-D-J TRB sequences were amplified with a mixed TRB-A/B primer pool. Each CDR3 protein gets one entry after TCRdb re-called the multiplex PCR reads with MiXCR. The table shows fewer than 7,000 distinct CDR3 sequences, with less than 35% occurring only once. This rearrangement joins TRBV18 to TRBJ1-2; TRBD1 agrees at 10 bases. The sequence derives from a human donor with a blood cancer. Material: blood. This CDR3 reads CASSPGTGEDGYTF. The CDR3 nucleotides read TGTGCCAGCTCACCAGGGACAGGGGAAGACGGCTACACCTTC.